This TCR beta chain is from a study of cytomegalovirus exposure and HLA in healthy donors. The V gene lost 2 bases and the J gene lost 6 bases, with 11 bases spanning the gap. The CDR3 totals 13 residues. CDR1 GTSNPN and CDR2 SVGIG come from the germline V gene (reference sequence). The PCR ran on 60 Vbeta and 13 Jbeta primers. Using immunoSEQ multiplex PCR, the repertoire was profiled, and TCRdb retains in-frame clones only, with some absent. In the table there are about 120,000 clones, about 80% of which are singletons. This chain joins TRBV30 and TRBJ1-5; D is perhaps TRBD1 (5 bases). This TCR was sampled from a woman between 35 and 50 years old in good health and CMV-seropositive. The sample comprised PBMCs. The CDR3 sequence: CAWSLGEAQPQHF. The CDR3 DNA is TGTGCCTGGAGTCTAGGGGAAGCTCAGCCCCAGCATTTT. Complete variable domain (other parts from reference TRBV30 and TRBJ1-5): SQTIHQWPATLVQPVGSPLSLECTVEGTSNPNLYWYRQAAGRGLQLLFYSVGIGQISSEVPQNLSASRPQDRQFILSSKKLLLSDSGFYLCAWSLGEAQPQHFGDGTRLSIL.